The entry below describes one T cell receptor (beta chain). The data stem from a study of blood T cell repertoires in COVID-19. Study at large: Donors in the United States, Italy and Spain gave samples during acute or convalescent COVID-19.

In the original processing: Amplification of reference gene primers was used by the study to estimate nucleated cell counts. The repertoire was sequenced with immunoSEQ multiplex PCR; TCRdb's copy has only in-frame clones and lacks some. V, J and clone size reflect that table, while D and trimming were determined from the DNA. Here the sample spans 200,000 to 250,000 clones, about 86% being singletons. This TCR was sampled from a man aged 18 to 30 with active or convalescent COVID-19. Sequencing input: peripheral blood.

The CDR3 sequence: CASSLVSETQYF. The CDR3 DNA sequence: TGTGCCAGCAGCTTGGTCTCCGAGACCCAGTACTTC. V is TRBV5-8 and J is TRBJ2-5; D is ambiguous. The germline V gene encodes CDR1 SGHTS and CDR2 YDEGEE. V shed 0 bases and J shed 5 bases, with 5 bases lying between them. The CDR3 extends over 12 amino acids. Supplemented by reference TRBV5-8 and TRBJ2-5, the full variable domain reads EAGVTQSPTHLIKTRGQQATLRCSPISGHTSVYWYQQALGLGLQFLLWYDEGEERNRGNFPPRFSGRQFPNYSSELNVNALELEDSALYLCASSLVSETQYFGPGTRLLVL.